Listed below are T cell receptor beta chains from one sample, sequenced in a study of T-cell memory formation after mild COVID-19. From the 5' RACE reads, TCRdb called clonotypes with MiXCR, one entry per CDR3 protein. This repertoire shows approximately 180,000 distinct CDR3 sequences, about a sixth found once; its top ten account for about 1.9%. Specimen: PBMCs or a T cell subset sorted from them (not recorded which). The receptors here all came from an adult woman who had mild COVID-19 (a few samples of this study predate the infection). Cell type and time point are not known. Both conserved end residues are part of each CDR3. Each record gives: D gene, V gene, J gene, clone size, CDR3 protein, CDR3 DNA. A D gene is named only where the DNA matches it firmly. A clone size is listed for some rows: how often the clone was seen (once, few, many), or a class if it is expanded.

TRBD2	TRBV7-2	TRBJ2-3	-	CASSSFSGSAADTQYF	TGTGCCAGCAGCTCCTTCAGCGGGAGCGCCGCAGATACGCAGTATTTT
-	TRBV21-1	TRBJ2-7	-	CASQPGQGAYEQYF	TGTGCCAGTCAACCGGGACAGGGGGCCTACGAGCAGTACTTC
-	TRBV7-2	TRBJ2-5	-	CASSFGVVETQYF	TGTGCCAGCAGCTTTGGGGTGGTAGAGACCCAGTACTTC
TRBD1	TRBV5-1	TRBJ1-4	few	CASSVGTGSGKLFF	TGCGCCAGCAGCGTAGGGACAGGGTCAGGAAAACTGTTTTTT
TRBD2	TRBV12-3/TRBV12-4	TRBJ2-7	few	CASSSTSGGAYEQYF	TGTGCCAGCAGTTCTACTAGCGGGGGAGCCTACGAGCAGTACTTC
-	TRBV5-1	TRBJ1-2	-	CASSPDGGDYGYTF	TGCGCCAGCAGCCCGGATGGGGGGGATTATGGCTACACCTTC
TRBD1	TRBV29-1	TRBJ1-1	-	CSVEDTGGNTEAFF	TGCAGCGTTGAAGATACAGGGGGGAACACTGAAGCTTTCTTT
-	TRBV7-9	TRBJ2-7	-	CASMFGGLPGGKYF	TGTGCCAGCATGTTCGGCGGGCTCCCCGGGGGAAAGTACTTC
TRBD2	TRBV3-1	TRBJ2-1	-	CASSQDLGGRINNEQFF	TGTGCCAGCAGCCAAGATCTTGGCGGGAGGATCAACAATGAGCAGTTCTTC
TRBD1	TRBV6-5	TRBJ2-7	few	CASSYRDSYEQYF	TGTGCCAGCAGTTACCGGGACAGTTACGAGCAGTACTTC
TRBD2	TRBV29-1	TRBJ2-2	few	CSVEWGGTGELFF	TGCAGCGTTGAATGGGGGGGAACCGGGGAGCTGTTTTTT
-	TRBV28	TRBJ1-2	few	CASNSQGPNGYTF	TGTGCCAGCAACTCACAGGGACCGAATGGCTACACCTTC
TRBD1	TRBV20-1	TRBJ2-2	-	CSARDRDRLLNTGELFF	TGCAGTGCTAGAGATAGGGACAGGCTCCTCAACACCGGGGAGCTGTTTTTT
TRBD1	TRBV5-1	TRBJ2-1	few	CASSLAKGQGTYNEQFF	TGCGCCAGCAGCTTGGCCAAGGGACAGGGGACCTACAATGAGCAGTTCTTC
-	TRBV14	TRBJ1-1	-	CASSRGRETTEAFF	TGTGCCAGCAGCCGAGGACGTGAAACCACTGAAGCTTTCTTT
TRBD2	TRBV7-9	TRBJ2-3	few	CASSFGGNSPDTQYF	TGTGCCAGCAGCTTCGGGGGGAATTCGCCAGATACGCAGTATTTT
-	TRBV12-3/TRBV12-4	TRBJ2-5	few	CASSFWPSPKQETQYF	TGTGCCAGCAGTTTTTGGCCCTCACCCAAACAAGAGACCCAGTACTTC
-	TRBV11-2	TRBJ2-3	-	CASSLGERLAHTDTQYF	TGTGCCAGCAGCTTAGGAGAGAGGCTAGCGCACACAGATACGCAGTATTTT
-	TRBV20-1	TRBJ2-5	few	CSAGNLPQETQYF	TGCAGTGCGGGCAATTTGCCCCAAGAGACCCAGTACTTC
TRBD1	TRBV11-2	TRBJ1-5	-	CASSLAQGGHQPQHF	TGTGCCAGCAGCTTAGCCCAGGGGGGCCACCAGCCCCAGCATTTT
-	TRBV7-9	TRBJ1-1	-	CASSWSGVLNTEAFF	TGTGCCAGCAGCTGGTCCGGGGTCTTGAACACTGAAGCTTTCTTT
TRBD1	TRBV12-3/TRBV12-4	TRBJ2-7	few	CASSRLGTGNYEQYF	TGTGCCAGCAGTCGCCTTGGGACAGGGAACTACGAGCAGTACTTC
TRBD2	TRBV7-9	TRBJ2-1	-	CASSIRLAGSNEQFF	TGTGCCAGCAGCATTAGACTAGCGGGATCCAATGAGCAGTTCTTC
TRBD1	TRBV5-1	TRBJ1-1	-	CASSLRTGATGNTEAFF	TGCGCCAGCAGCCTCAGGACAGGGGCGACAGGGAACACTGAAGCTTTCTTT
TRBD1	TRBV20-1	TRBJ2-1	few	CSASLLRQGLNEQFF	TGCAGTGCTAGCCTCCTCCGACAGGGCCTTAATGAGCAGTTCTTC
-	TRBV6-2/TRBV6-3	TRBJ2-1	-	CASSYDGIHNEQFF	TGTGCCAGCAGTTACGACGGGATCCACAATGAGCAGTTCTTC
-	TRBV4-3	TRBJ2-3	few	CASSQSYADTQYF	TGCGCCAGCAGCCAATCCTACGCAGATACGCAGTATTTT
-	TRBV29-1	TRBJ2-5	many	CSVGLGETQYF	TGCAGCGTTGGGTTGGGAGAGACCCAGTACTTC
-	TRBV6-2/TRBV6-3	TRBJ2-1	-	CASSSPDRVYNEQFF	TGTGCCAGCAGTTCCCCGGACAGAGTTTACAATGAGCAGTTCTTC
-	TRBV6-6	TRBJ1-1	-	CASRDQGRSEAFF	TGTGCCAGCAGGGACCAGGGGCGGTCCGAAGCTTTCTTT
TRBD1	TRBV7-9	TRBJ1-1	few	CASSEGTGNTEAFF	TGTGCCAGCAGCGAAGGGACAGGGAACACTGAAGCTTTCTTT
-	TRBV2	TRBJ2-1	-	CASSDRSSYNEQFF	TGTGCCAGCAGTGACAGGAGCTCCTACAATGAGCAGTTCTTC
-	TRBV12-3/TRBV12-4	TRBJ2-7	-	CASTSGIQYYEQYF	TGTGCCAGCACCTCCGGGATCCAATACTACGAGCAGTACTTC